This TCR beta chain comes out of a study of cytomegalovirus exposure and HLA in healthy donors. Amplification used 60 Vbeta primers and 13 Jbeta primers. Clones were read by immunoSEQ multiplex PCR, and TCRdb kept only the in-frame ones, dropping some. The sample holds some 55,000 clones. As concerns this clone: What it recognizes is unknown.

Study results and caveats: Fewer N-insertions (relative to the approximately 670-donor mean) were reportedly seen in an Asian-associated ancestry cluster in a later analysis. A later analysis linked around 15,000 TCR beta sequences to HLA alleles at 0.05 false discovery rate. Upon later analysis, TCR association rates were observed to vary by HLA locus, being highest for DRB1 and lowest for HLA-C.

The clonotype was recovered from a woman between 35 and 50 years old in good health and CMV-seronegative. What was sequenced was PBMCs.

The chain's CDR3 is CASREDRVPGNTIYF. The CDR3 DNA reads TGTGCCAGCAGGGAGGACAGGGTACCGGGAAACACCATATATTTT. The chain recombines TRBV2 with TRBJ1-3; TRBD1 matches at 8 bases. V was clipped by 6 bases and J by 4 bases; unmatched bases: 8. The CDR3 is 15 residues long. Germline-derived CDR1 and CDR2 are SNHLY and FYNNEI.